This TCR beta chain was observed in a study of T cell responses to AZD1222 COVID-19 vaccine. Remarks on this clone: Its antigen is undetermined.

Profiled with immunoSEQ multiplex PCR; TCRdb holds only in-frame clones, not every one. Of about 130,000 clones detected, around 86% appear once; the ten largest clones hold around 22%. Findings and caveats of the study: Spike-specific TCR repertoires showed rising breadth and depth after two AZD1222 doses. A reported finding is that nearly half of spike-specific TCRs target unmutated variant regions. Only 5 to 7 individuals given AZD1222 were seropositive at baseline.

The clonotype originates from an adult in good health. This specimen was peripheral blood, taken on day 0 of AZD1222 vaccination.

The CDR3 loop is CASSSQTGSNEKLFF. CDR3 nucleotide sequence: TGCGCCAGCAGCTCGCAGACAGGATCTAATGAAAAACTGTTTTTT. This chain uses TRBV5-1 with TRBJ1-4; TRBD1 is a possible D gene (6 bases). Germline V gene data show CDR1 as SGHRS and CDR2 as YFSETQ. CDR3 length equals 15 residues. Trimming removed 3 bases from V and 3 bases from J, with 12 bases in between.